This TCR beta chain was obtained from a study of T cell responses to AZD1222 COVID-19 vaccine. Study-wide results and caveats: Repertoires were collected only later (after the peak T cell response had occurred). The donors showed a predominance of white British ancestry and of females, with possible underestimation of clonal diversity.

As to this clone: The antigen remains unidentified.

Sequencing used immunoSEQ multiplex PCR; TCRdb keeps in-frame clones, though not all of them. The sample lists around 100,000 clones; around 87% were seen once. The TCR sequence derives from an adult in good health. Specimen: peripheral blood, collected on day 0 of MenACWY control vaccination.

Here the CDR3 reads CAWTAGSYGYTF. Written as DNA, the CDR3 is TGTGCCTGGACTGCAGGGTCGTATGGCTACACCTTC. The gene calls are TRBV30 and TRBJ1-2, with D tentatively TRBD1 (5 bases). V lost 4 bases, J lost 5 bases, and 11 bases lay in between. Germline CDR1 GTSNPN, CDR2 SVGIG (reference sequence). The CDR3 consists of 12 residues.